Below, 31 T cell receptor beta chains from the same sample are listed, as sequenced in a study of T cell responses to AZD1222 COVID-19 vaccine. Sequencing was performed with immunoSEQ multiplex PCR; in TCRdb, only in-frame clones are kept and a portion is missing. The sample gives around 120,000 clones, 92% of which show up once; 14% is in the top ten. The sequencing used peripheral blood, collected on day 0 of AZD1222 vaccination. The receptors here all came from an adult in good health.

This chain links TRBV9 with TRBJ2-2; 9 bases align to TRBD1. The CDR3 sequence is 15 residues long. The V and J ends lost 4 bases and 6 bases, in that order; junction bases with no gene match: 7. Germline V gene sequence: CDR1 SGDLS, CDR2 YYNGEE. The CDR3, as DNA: TGTGCCAGCAGCCCCCGGGACAGGGTGGCCGGGGAGCTGTTTTTT. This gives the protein CASSPRDRVAGELFF.

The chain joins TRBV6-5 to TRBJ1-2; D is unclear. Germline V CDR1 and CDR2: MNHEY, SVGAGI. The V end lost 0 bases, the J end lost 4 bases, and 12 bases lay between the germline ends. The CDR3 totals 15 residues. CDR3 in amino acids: CASSYSGGKTYGYTF. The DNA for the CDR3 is TGTGCCAGCAGTTACTCGGGAGGGAAAACCTATGGCTACACCTTC.

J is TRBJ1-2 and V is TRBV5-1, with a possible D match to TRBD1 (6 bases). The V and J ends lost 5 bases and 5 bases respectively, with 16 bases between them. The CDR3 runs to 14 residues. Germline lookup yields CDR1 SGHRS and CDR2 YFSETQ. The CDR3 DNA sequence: TGCGCCAGCAGTTATCAGACAGGACAGTATGGCTACACCTTC. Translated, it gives CASSYQTGQYGYTF. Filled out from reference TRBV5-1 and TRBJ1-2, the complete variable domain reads KAGVTQTPRYLIKTRGQQVTLSCSPISGHRSVSWYQQTPGQGLQFLFEYFSETQRNKGNFPGRFSGRQFSNSRSEMNVSTLELGDSALYLCASSYQTGQYGYTFGSGTRLTVV.

The CDR3 nucleotides read TGTGCCAGTAGGGGCGACAGGGCGACCACTGAAGCTTTCTTT. Its translation is CASRGDRATTEAFF. V is TRBV19 and J is TRBJ1-1; 7 bases are a match to TRBD1. There are 14 residues in the CDR3. The ends lost 6 bases at V and 4 bases at J; junction bases unmatched: 8. The germline V gene encodes CDR1 LNHDA and CDR2 SQIVND (reference sequence).

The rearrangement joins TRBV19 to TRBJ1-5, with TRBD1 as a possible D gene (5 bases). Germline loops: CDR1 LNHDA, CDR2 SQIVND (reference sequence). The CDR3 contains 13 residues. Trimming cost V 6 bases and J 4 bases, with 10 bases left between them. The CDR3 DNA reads TGTGCCAGTAGGAGGACACCTAATCAGCCCCAGCATTTT. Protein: CASRRTPNQPQHF.

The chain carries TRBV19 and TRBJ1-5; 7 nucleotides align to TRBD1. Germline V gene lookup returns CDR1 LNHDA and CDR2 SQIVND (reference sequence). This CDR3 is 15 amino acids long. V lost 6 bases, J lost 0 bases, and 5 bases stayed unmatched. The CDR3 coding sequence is TGTGCCAGTAGGAAGGGACAGACTAGCAATCAGCCCCAGCATTTT. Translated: CASRKGQTSNQPQHF.

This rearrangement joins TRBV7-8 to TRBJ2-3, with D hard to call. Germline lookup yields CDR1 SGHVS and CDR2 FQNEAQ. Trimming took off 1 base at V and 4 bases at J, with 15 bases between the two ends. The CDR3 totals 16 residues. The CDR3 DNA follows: TGTGCCAGCAGCTTAGGGTTGGGCACGTTGGCAGATACGCAGTATTTT. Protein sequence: CASSLGLGTLADTQYF.

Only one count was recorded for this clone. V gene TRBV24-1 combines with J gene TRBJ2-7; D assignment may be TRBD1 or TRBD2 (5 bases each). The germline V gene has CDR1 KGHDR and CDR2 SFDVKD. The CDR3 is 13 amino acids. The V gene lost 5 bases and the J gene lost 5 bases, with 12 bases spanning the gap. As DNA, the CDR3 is TGTGCCACCAGTGGGGCAGGGAGCGACGAGCAGTACTTC. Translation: CATSGAGSDEQYF.

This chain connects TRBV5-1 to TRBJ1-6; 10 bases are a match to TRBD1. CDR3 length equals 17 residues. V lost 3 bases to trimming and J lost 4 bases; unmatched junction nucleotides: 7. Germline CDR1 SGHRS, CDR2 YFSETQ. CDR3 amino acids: CASSSPGQGLYNSPLHF. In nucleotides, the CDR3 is TGCGCCAGCAGCTCACCGGGACAGGGGCTTTATAATTCACCCCTCCACTTT. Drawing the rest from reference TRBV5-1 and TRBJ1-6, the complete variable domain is KAGVTQTPRYLIKTRGQQVTLSCSPISGHRSVSWYQQTPGQGLQFLFEYFSETQRNKGNFPGRFSGRQFSNSRSEMNVSTLELGDSALYLCASSSPGQGLYNSPLHFGNGTRLTVT.

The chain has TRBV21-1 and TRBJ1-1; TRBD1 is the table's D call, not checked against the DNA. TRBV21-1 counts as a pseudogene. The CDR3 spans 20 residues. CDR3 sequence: CASSKVRDAGTQGLNTEAFF. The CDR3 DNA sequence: TGTGCCAGCAGCAAAGTTCGGGACGCCGGAACCCAGGGGCTGAACACTGAAGCTTTCTTT.

Here the CDR3 reads CASSTGTGSSTGELFF. The CDR3 DNA sequence: TGTGCCAGTAGTACCGGGACAGGGTCGAGCACCGGGGAGCTGTTTTTT. The chain has TRBV19 and TRBJ2-2; 9 bases are shared with TRBD1. The CDR3 loop spans 16 amino acids. V trimming: 4 bases; J trimming: 4 bases; junction bases outside the gene matches: 7. Germline CDR1 and CDR2: LNHDA and SQIVND (reference sequence).

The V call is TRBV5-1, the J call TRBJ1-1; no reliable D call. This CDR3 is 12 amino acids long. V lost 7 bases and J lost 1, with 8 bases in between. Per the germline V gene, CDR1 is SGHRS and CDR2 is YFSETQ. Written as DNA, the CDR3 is TGCGCCAGCTCCTCGGGGAACACTGAAGCTTTCTTT. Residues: CASSSGNTEAFF.

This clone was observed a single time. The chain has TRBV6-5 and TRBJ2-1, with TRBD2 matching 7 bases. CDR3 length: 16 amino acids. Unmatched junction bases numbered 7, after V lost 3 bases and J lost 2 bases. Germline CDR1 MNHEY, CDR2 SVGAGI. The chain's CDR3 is CASSYSAGEAYNEQFF. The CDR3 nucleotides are TGTGCCAGCAGTTATTCGGCGGGAGAGGCCTACAATGAGCAGTTCTTC.

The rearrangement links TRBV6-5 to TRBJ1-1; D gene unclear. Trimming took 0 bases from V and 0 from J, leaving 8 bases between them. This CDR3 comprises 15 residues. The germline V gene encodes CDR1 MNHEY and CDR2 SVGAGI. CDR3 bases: TGTGCCAGCAGTTACTCGGACGACGTGAACACTGAAGCTTTCTTT. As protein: CASSYSDDVNTEAFF.

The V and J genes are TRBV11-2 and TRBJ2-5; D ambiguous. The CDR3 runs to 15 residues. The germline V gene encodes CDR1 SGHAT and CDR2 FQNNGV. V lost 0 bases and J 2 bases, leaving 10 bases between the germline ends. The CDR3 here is CASSLDLGVQETQYF. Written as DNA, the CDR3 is TGTGCCAGCAGCTTAGATCTAGGTGTGCAAGAGACCCAGTACTTC. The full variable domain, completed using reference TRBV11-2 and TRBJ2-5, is EAGVAQSPRYKIIEKRQSVAFWCNPISGHATLYWYQQILGQGPKLLIQFQNNGVVDDSQLPKDRFSAERLKGVDSTLKIQPAKLEDSAVYLCASSLDLGVQETQYFGPGTRLLVL.

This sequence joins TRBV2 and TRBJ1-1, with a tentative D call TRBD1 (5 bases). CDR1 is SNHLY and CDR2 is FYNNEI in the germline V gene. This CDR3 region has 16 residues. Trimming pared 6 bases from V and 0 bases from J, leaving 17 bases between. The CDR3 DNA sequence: TGTGCCAGCAGATCATCAGGGCCCCTTATGAACACTGAAGCTTTCTTT. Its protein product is CASRSSGPLMNTEAFF.

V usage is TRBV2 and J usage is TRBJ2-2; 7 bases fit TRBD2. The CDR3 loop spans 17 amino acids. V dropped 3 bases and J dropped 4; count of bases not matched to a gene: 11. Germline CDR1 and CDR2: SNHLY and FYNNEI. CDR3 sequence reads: CASSDGRVAVVTGELFF. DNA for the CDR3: TGTGCCAGCAGTGATGGGAGGGTAGCGGTAGTCACCGGGGAGCTGTTTTTT.

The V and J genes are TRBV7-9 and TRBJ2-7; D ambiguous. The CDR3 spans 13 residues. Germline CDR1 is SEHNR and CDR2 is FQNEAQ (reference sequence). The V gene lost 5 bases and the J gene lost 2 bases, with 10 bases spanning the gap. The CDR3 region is CASSRTDAYEQYF. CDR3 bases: TGTGCCAGCAGCCGGACGGATGCCTACGAGCAGTACTTC.

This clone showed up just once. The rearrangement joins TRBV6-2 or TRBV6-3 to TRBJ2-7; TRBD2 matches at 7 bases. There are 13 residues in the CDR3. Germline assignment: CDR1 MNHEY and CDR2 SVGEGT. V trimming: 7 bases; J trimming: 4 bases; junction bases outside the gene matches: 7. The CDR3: CASTPLGGYEQYF. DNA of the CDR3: TGTGCCAGCACCCCCCTCGGGGGGTACGAGCAGTACTTC.

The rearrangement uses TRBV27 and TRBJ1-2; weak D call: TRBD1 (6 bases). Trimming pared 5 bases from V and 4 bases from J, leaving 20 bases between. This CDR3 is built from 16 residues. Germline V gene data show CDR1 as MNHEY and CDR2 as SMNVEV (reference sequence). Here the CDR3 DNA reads TGTGCCAGCAGTCCAAAAATCCCCGGACAGAGCTATGGCTACACCTTC. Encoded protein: CASSPKIPGQSYGYTF.

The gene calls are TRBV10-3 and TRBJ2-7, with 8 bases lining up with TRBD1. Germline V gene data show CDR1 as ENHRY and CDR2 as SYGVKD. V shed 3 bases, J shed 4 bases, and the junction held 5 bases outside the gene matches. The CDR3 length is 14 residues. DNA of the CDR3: TGTGCCATCAGTGACCCATGGACAGGGTACGAGCAGTACTTC. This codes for CAISDPWTGYEQYF.

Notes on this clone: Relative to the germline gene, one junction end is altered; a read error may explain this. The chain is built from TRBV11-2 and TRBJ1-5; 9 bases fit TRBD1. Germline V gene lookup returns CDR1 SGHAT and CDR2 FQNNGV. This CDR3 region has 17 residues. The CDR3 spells CASSLGGGQGINQPQHF. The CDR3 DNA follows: TGTGCCAGCAGCTTAGGGGGGGGACAGGGTATCAATCAACCCCAGCATTTT.

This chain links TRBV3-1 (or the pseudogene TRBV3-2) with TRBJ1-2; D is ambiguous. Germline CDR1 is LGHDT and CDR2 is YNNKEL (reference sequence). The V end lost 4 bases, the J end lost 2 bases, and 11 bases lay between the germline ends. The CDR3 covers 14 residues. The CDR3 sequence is CASSPLGVNYGYTF. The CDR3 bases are TGTGCCAGCAGCCCCCTGGGAGTAAACTATGGCTACACCTTC.

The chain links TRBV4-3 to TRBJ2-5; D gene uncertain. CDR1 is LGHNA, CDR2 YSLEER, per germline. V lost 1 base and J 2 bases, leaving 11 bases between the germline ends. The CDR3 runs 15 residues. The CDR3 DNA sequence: TGCGCCAGCAGCCAAGGGACCGGCAGGCAAGAGACCCAGTACTTC. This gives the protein CASSQGTGRQETQYF.

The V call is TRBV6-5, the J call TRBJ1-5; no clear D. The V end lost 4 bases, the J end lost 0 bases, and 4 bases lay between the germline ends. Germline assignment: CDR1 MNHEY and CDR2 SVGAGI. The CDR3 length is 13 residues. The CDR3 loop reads CASSFDSNQPQHF. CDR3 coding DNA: TGTGCCAGCAGTTTCGATAGCAATCAGCCCCAGCATTTT.

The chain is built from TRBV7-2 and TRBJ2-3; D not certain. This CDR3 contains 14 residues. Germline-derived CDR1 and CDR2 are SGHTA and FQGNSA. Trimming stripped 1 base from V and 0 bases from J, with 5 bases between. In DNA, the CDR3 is TGTGCCAGCAGCTTAGTTGGGAGCACAGATACGCAGTATTTT. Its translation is CASSLVGSTDTQYF.

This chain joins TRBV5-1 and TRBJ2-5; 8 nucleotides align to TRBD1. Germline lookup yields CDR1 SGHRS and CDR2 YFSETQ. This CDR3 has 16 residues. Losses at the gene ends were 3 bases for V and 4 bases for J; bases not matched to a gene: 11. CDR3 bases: TGCGCCAGCAGCTGGCCCGAGACAGGGGTATCAGAGACCCAGTACTTC. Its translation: CASSWPETGVSETQYF.

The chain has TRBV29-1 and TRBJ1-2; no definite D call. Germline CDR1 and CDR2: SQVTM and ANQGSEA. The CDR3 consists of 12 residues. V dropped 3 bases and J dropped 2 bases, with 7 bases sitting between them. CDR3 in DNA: TGCAGCGTTGAGGCCATGAACTATGGCTACACCTTC. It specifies CSVEAMNYGYTF. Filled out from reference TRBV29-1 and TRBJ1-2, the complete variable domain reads SAVISQKPSRDICQRGTSLTIQCQVDSQVTMMFWYRQQPGQSLTLIATANQGSEATYESGFVIDKFPISRPNLTFSTLTVSNMSPEDSSIYLCSVEAMNYGYTFGSGTRLTVV.

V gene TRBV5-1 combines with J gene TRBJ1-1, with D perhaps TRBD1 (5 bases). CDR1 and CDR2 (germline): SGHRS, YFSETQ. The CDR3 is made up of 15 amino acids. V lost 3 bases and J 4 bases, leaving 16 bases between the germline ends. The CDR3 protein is CASSWNPEGTTEAFF. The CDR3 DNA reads TGCGCCAGCAGCTGGAACCCCGAGGGGACCACTGAAGCTTTCTTT.

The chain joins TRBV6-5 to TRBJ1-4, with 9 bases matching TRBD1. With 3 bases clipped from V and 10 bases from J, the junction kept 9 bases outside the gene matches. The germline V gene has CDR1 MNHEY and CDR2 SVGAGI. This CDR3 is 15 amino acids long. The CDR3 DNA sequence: TGTGCCAGCAGTTATGGCGGACAGGGGAGGGGAAAACTGTTTTTT. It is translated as CASSYGGQGRGKLFF.

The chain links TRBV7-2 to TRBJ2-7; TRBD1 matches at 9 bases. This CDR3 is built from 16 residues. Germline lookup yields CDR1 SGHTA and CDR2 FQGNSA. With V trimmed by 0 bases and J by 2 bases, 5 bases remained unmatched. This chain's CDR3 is CASSLAFGTGTYEQYF. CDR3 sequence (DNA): TGTGCCAGCAGCTTAGCCTTTGGGACAGGGACCTACGAGCAGTACTTC.